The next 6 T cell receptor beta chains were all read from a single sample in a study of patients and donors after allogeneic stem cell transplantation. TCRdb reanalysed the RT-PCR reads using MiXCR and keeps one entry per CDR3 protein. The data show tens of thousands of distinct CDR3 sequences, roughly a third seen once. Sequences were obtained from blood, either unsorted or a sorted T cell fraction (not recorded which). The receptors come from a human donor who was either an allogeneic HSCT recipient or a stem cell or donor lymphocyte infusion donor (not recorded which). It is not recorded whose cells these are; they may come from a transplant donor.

This CDR3 reads CASSPPRVTNEQFF. The CDR3 nucleotides read TGTGCCAGCTCACCACCGCGAGTAACCAATGAGCAGTTCTTC. The J gene is TRBJ2-1, the V gene TRBV18; D call uncertain. Trimming shortened V by 0 bases and J by 6 bases, and 9 bases separated the two germline ends. CDR1 and CDR2 from the germline V gene are KGHSH and LQKENI. There are 14 residues in the CDR3.

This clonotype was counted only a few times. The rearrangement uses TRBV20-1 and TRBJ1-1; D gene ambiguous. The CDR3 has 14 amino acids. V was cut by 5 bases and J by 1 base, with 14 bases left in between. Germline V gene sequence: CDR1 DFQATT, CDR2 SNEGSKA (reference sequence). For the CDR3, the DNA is TGCAGTGCTTTCCGGGGTCGTACGAACACTGAAGCTTTCTTT. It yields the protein CSAFRGRTNTEAFF.

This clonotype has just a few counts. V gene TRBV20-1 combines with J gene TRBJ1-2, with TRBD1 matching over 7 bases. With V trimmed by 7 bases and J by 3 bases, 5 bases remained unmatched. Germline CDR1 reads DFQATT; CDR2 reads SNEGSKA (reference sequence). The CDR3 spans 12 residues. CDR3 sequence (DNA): TGCAGTGGACAGGGACTGGACTATGGCTACACCTTC. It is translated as CSGQGLDYGYTF.

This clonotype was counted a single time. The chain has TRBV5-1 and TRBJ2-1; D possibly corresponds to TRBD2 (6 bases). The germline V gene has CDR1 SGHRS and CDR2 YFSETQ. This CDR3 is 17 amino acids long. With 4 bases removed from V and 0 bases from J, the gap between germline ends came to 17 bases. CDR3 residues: CASSVLRISGSYNEQFF. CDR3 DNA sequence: TGCGCCAGCAGCGTCCTACGTATTAGCGGCTCCTACAATGAGCAGTTCTTC.

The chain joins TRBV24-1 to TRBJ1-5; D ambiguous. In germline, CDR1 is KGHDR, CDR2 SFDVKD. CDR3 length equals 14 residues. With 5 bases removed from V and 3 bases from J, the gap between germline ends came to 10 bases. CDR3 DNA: TGTGCCACCAGTGGGCCCGGAGTCAATCAGCCCCAGCATTTT. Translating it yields CATSGPGVNQPQHF.

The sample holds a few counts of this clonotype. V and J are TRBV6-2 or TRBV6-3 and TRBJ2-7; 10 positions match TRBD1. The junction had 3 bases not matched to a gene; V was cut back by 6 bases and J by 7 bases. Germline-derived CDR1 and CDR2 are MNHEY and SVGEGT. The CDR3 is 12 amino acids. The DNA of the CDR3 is TGTGCCAGCAGCAGGACAGGGGGTGAGCAGTACGTC. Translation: CASSRTGGEQYV.